The 30 T cell receptor beta chains presented below share a single source sample, sequenced in a study of T-cell reconstitution after alpha-beta-depleted transplantation in children. Unique molecular identifiers were incorporated into the prepared TCRbeta library. MiXCR, run by TCRdb on the PCR reads, gives a single entry per CDR3 protein. Of approximately 520,000 distinct CDR3 sequences in the sample, about 33% were seen once. Sample: PBMCs from the stem cell graft donor, taken from the stem cell graft. The receptors here all came from a human donor who donated a stem cell graft to a child with aplastic anemia.

This sequence joins TRBV28 and TRBJ1-2; a possible D gene is TRBD1 (5 bases). This CDR3 is built from 13 residues. Trimming left V 3 bases short and J 3 bases short, with 8 bases between. Germline-derived CDR1 and CDR2 are MDHEN and SYDVKM. For the CDR3, the DNA is TGTGCCAGCAGTTTGACGACAGACTATGGCTACACCTTC. This gives the protein CASSLTTDYGYTF.

Only a few counts were recorded for this clonotype. The V and J genes are TRBV7-2 and TRBJ1-2, with D unclear. Germline V CDR1 and CDR2: SGHTA, FQGNSA. V was shortened by 5 bases and J by 1 base, with 8 bases between the two germline ends. This CDR3 has 13 amino acids. In DNA form, the CDR3 reads TGTGCCAGCAGCCCTCCTAATAACTATGGCTACACCTTC. Translating it yields CASSPPNNYGYTF.

The chain joins TRBV20-1 to TRBJ2-1; perhaps TRBD2 as D (5 bases). The germline CDR1 and CDR2 sequences are DFQATT and SNEGSKA (reference sequence). The CDR3 has 15 residues. Trimming took off 4 bases at V and 2 bases at J, with 15 bases between the two ends. The CDR3 spells CSAKKGRVPYNEQFF. The CDR3 DNA sequence: TGCAGTGCTAAAAAAGGGCGGGTCCCCTACAATGAGCAGTTCTTC.

This CDR3 is CATSDPRGPKDYGYTF. CDR3 nucleotide sequence: TGTGCCACCAGTGACCCCCGGGGTCCTAAAGACTATGGCTACACCTTC. The rearrangement uses TRBV24-1 and TRBJ1-2, with D uncertain. Germline V gene data show CDR1 as KGHDR and CDR2 as SFDVKD. The germline V and J ends were trimmed by 4 bases and 3 bases, with 17 bases remaining between them. The CDR3 covers 16 residues.

The sample holds a few counts of this clonotype. This rearrangement joins TRBV7-2 to TRBJ2-1; D could derive from TRBD1 or TRBD2 (5 bases each). In germline, CDR1 is SGHTA, CDR2 FQGNSA. The ends were cut back, 3 bases at V and 3 bases at J, with 12 bases in the middle. This CDR3 comprises 15 residues. Here the CDR3 DNA reads TGTGCCAGCAGCTTCCGGCAGGGAGTCTACAATGAGCAGTTCTTC. Amino acid sequence: CASSFRQGVYNEQFF.

The chain carries TRBV30 and TRBJ1-1, with 7 positions matching TRBD1. The germline V gene has CDR1 GTSNPN and CDR2 SVGIG (reference sequence). The CDR3 totals 14 residues. Trimming at V came to 0 bases and at J to 7 bases, leaving 8 bases not matched to a gene. The CDR3 DNA reads TGTGCCTGGAGTGTACAGACAGGGATCGGTGAAGCTTTCTTT. It encodes CAWSVQTGIGEAFF.

This clonotype was found a few times. In nucleotides, the CDR3 is TGTGCCAGCAGCGTAGGTTCTGAACCAACAGATACGCAGTATTTT. The encoded protein is CASSVGSEPTDTQYF. This chain links TRBV9 with TRBJ2-3; D ambiguous. In germline, CDR1 is SGDLS, CDR2 YYNGEE. V was cut by 0 bases and J by 3 bases, with 11 bases left in between. The CDR3 covers 15 residues.

This clonotype was seen more than once but under ten times. V gene TRBV7-6 combines with J gene TRBJ2-2, with a tentative D call TRBD2 (6 bases). The CDR3 sequence is 15 residues long. The germline V and J ends were trimmed by 5 bases and 1 base, with 11 bases remaining between them. Germline CDR1 SGHVS, CDR2 FNYEAQ. The CDR3 region has the DNA TGTGCCAGCAGCCCTAAGGGACTGAACACCGGGGAGCTGTTTTTT. It specifies CASSPKGLNTGELFF.

This rearrangement joins TRBV18 to TRBJ1-2; unclear D gene. This CDR3 has 14 residues. Trimming stripped 1 base from V and 4 bases from J, with 10 bases between. The germline CDR1 and CDR2 sequences are KGHSH and LQKENI. Here the CDR3 reads CASSPQGFIYGYTF. The DNA for the CDR3 is TGTGCCAGCTCACCACAGGGATTTATCTATGGCTACACCTTC.

The chain joins TRBV20-1 to TRBJ2-3, with 11 bases aligning to TRBD2. The V gene's germline CDR1 is DFQATT and CDR2 SNEGSKA (reference sequence). The CDR3 extends over 14 amino acids. Trimming took 5 bases from V and 2 from J; bases not matched to a gene: 3. The CDR3: CSAGSGRDTDTQYF. The CDR3 coding sequence is TGCAGTGCTGGTAGCGGGAGGGACACAGATACGCAGTATTTT.

This clonotype has a handful of counts. The V call is TRBV20-1, the J call TRBJ1-6, with a tentative D call TRBD1 (5 bases). The CDR3 has 15 residues. V lost 3 bases to trimming and J lost 4 bases, with 13 bases between them. Per germline, CDR1 DFQATT and CDR2 SNEGSKA (reference sequence). The CDR3 sequence: CSASAGNLYNSPLHF. Here the CDR3 DNA reads TGCAGTGCTAGCGCAGGGAATCTATATAATTCACCCCTCCACTTT.

This chain connects TRBV12-3 or TRBV12-4 to TRBJ1-1; a possible D gene is TRBD1 (5 bases). V lost 4 bases and J 0 bases, leaving 12 bases between the germline ends. The CDR3 consists of 15 residues. Here the CDR3 reads CASSSGLSMNTEAFF. The CDR3 nucleotides are TGTGCCAGCAGTTCAGGGCTGAGTATGAACACTGAAGCTTTCTTT.

The rearrangement joins TRBV7-8 to TRBJ2-2, with a possible D match to TRBD2 (6 bases). Germline-derived CDR1 and CDR2 are SGHVS and FQNEAQ. The CDR3 contains 16 residues. The ends were cut back, 4 bases at V and 7 bases at J, with 19 bases in the middle. The CDR3 loop is CASSSRLVSVDGELFF. The CDR3 region has the DNA TGTGCCAGCAGCTCAAGACTAGTATCGGTTGACGGGGAGCTGTTTTTT.

J is TRBJ2-7 and V is TRBV7-2; the D call may be TRBD1 or TRBD2 (5 bases each). V lost 3 bases to trimming and J lost 9 bases, with 15 bases between them. Germline CDR1 SGHTA, CDR2 FQGNSA. There are 13 residues in the CDR3. CDR3 residues: CASSFRVLRGQYF. CDR3 DNA sequence: TGTGCCAGCAGCTTCAGGGTTCTACGGGGGCAGTACTTC.

The CDR3: CSARDAKGLRTYEQYF. The CDR3 coding sequence is TGCAGTGCTAGAGACGCAAAGGGACTCAGAACCTACGAGCAGTACTTC. The chain carries TRBV20-1 and TRBJ2-7, with D perhaps TRBD2 (6 bases). Per the germline V gene, CDR1 is DFQATT and CDR2 is SNEGSKA (reference sequence). This CDR3 spans 16 amino acids. Trimming left V 0 bases short and J 2 bases short, with 17 bases between.

A few counts support this clonotype. The V gene is TRBV29-1, the J gene TRBJ2-3; D might be TRBD1 or TRBD2, each matching 6 bases. The CDR3 length is 13 residues. The V end was cut by 7 bases, the J end by 2 bases, with 13 bases between. CDR1 and CDR2 from the germline V gene are SQVTM and ANQGSEA. This CDR3 reads CSEKGGATDTQYF. DNA of the CDR3: TGCAGCGAAAAGGGGGGAGCCACAGATACGCAGTATTTT.

The chain couples TRBV29-1 to TRBJ2-5; TRBD2 might be the D (6 bases). Germline CDR1 and CDR2: SQVTM and ANQGSEA. The CDR3 length is 15 residues. With 4 bases removed from V and 6 bases from J, the gap between germline ends came to 21 bases. DNA for the CDR3: TGCAGCGTTGGCACCCCGACTAGAGGGAGAAAGACCCAGTACTTC. This codes for CSVGTPTRGRKTQYF.

This chain links TRBV20-1 with TRBJ2-5; TRBD1 aligns across 12 bases. The J segment lost 5 bases and the V segment lost 4 bases, leaving 5 bases of the junction unmatched. The CDR3 has 14 residues. Germline values: CDR1 DFQATT, CDR2 SNEGSKA (reference sequence). The CDR3 reads CSATGTGGRETQYF. CDR3 coding DNA: TGCAGTGCTACCGGGACAGGGGGCCGGGAGACCCAGTACTTC.

The rearrangement uses TRBV20-1 and TRBJ2-3; 13 bases align to TRBD2. In germline, CDR1 is DFQATT, CDR2 SNEGSKA (reference sequence). J gave up 3 bases and V 5 bases, and 11 bases lay outside the gene matches. The CDR3 length is 17 residues. The CDR3 spells CSAGRTSGSAGTDTQYF. The CDR3 coding sequence is TGCAGTGCTGGACGGACTAGCGGGAGCGCGGGTACAGATACGCAGTATTTT.

The chain links TRBV6-5 to TRBJ1-5, with 9 positions matching TRBD1. Trimming took 5 bases from V and 4 from J; bases not matched to a gene: 6. This CDR3 has 15 amino acids. Germline V CDR1 and CDR2: MNHEY, SVGAGI. The CDR3 sequence is CASSTTGGVNQPQHF. CDR3 DNA: TGTGCCAGCAGTACTACAGGGGGCGTGAATCAGCCCCAGCATTTT.

This clonotype was counted a few times. V usage is TRBV13 and J usage is TRBJ1-1; 7 nucleotides align to TRBD1. Losses at the gene ends were 4 bases for V and 2 bases for J; bases not matched to a gene: 7. The germline gives CDR1 PRHDT, CDR2 FYEKMQ (reference sequence). This CDR3 is built from 15 residues. This CDR3 reads CASSYQQGRNTEAFF. CDR3 nucleotide sequence: TGTGCCAGCAGCTACCAACAGGGGCGAAACACTGAAGCTTTCTTT.

The count of this clonotype is one. The gene calls are TRBV29-1 and TRBJ1-5, with 10 bases that match TRBD1. CDR1 SQVTM and CDR2 ANQGSEA come from the germline V gene. The CDR3 spans 14 residues. Trimming at V came to 6 bases and at J to 3 bases, leaving 5 bases not matched to a gene. DNA of the CDR3: TGCAGCGTCGGGACAGGGGTACCCAATCAGCCCCAGCATTTT. The encoded protein is CSVGTGVPNQPQHF.

The chain uses TRBV7-2 and TRBJ2-7, with D unclear. The CDR3 length is 13 residues. The V end was cut by 2 bases, the J end by 0 bases, with 5 bases between. Germline-derived CDR1 and CDR2 are SGHTA and FQGNSA. The CDR3 loop is CASSLHSSYEQYV. CDR3 nucleotides: TGTGCCAGCAGCTTACATAGCTCCTACGAGCAGTACGTC.

The chain is built from TRBV4-1 and TRBJ1-2; D is unclear. Trimming left V 0 bases short and J 0 bases short, with 11 bases between. The CDR3 spans 16 residues. The germline V gene has CDR1 MGHRA and CDR2 YSYEKL. The CDR3 coding sequence is TGCGCCAGCAGCCAAGAGGCGAACTCAGCTAACTATGGCTACACCTTC. Translation gives CASSQEANSANYGYTF.

In its sample, this clonotype was seen a few times. DNA of the CDR3: TGTGCCAGCAGTCCCAATCTAGGGGACGGCTCTTTTGGCTACACCTTC. Protein sequence: CASSPNLGDGSFGYTF. V and J are TRBV6-1 and TRBJ1-2; the D gene is possibly TRBD1 (5 bases). V was clipped by 5 bases and J by 7 bases, with 23 bases between them. There are 16 residues in the CDR3. CDR1 MNHNS and CDR2 SASEGT come from the germline V gene.

Only a few counts were recorded for this clonotype. The CDR3 DNA reads as TGTGCCAGCAGTCACGGACTAGCGGGAGCGGGTGTCACAGATACGCAGTATTTT. Translated, it gives CASSHGLAGAGVTDTQYF. This chain joins TRBV12-3 or TRBV12-4 and TRBJ2-3; the match to TRBD2 covers 13 bases. With 5 bases clipped from V and 2 bases from J, the junction kept 10 bases outside the gene matches. The CDR3 length is 18 residues.

The sample holds a few counts of this clonotype. The chain links TRBV12-3 or TRBV12-4 to TRBJ1-1, with 7 bases identical to TRBD1. The length of the CDR3 is 14 residues. After removal of 6 bases from V and 3 bases from J, the junction contained 7 bases not matched to a gene. In DNA form, the CDR3 reads TGTGCCAGCAGGTCCACAGGGGCAGACACTGAAGCTTTCTTT. Its translation is CASRSTGADTEAFF.

In this sample, this clonotype turned up once. The chain uses TRBV19 and TRBJ1-4, with 7 positions matching TRBD1. The germline CDR1 and CDR2 sequences are LNHDA and SQIVND (reference sequence). Trimming removed 5 bases from V and 10 bases from J; junction bases left unmatched: 10. The CDR3 totals 14 residues. The CDR3 is CASSLRQGVAKLFF. CDR3 in DNA: TGTGCCAGTAGTCTACGACAGGGAGTGGCAAAACTGTTTTTT.

The chain recombines TRBV6-5 with TRBJ1-2, with 10 bases matching TRBD1. The CDR3 consists of 16 residues. Losses at the gene ends were 4 bases for V and 0 bases for J; bases not matched to a gene: 5. The germline V gene encodes CDR1 MNHEY and CDR2 SVGAGI. As DNA, the CDR3 is TGTGCCAGCAGTTTGGGACAGGGGACTACTAACTATGGCTACACCTTC. Protein product: CASSLGQGTTNYGYTF.

This chain links TRBV11-2 with TRBJ1-2; 7 nucleotides agree with TRBD1. Germline loops: CDR1 SGHAT, CDR2 FQNNGV. The CDR3 has 13 amino acids. V lost 5 bases to trimming and J lost 4 bases; unmatched junction nucleotides: 4. In DNA form, the CDR3 reads TGTGCCAGCAGCCTAAGGGACAGCTATGGCTACACCTTC. It yields the protein CASSLRDSYGYTF.